What follows is one T cell receptor (beta chain) and its context. This entry is derived from a study of CD8 T cells in Susac syndrome. The authors reverse transcribed about 0.5 to 1 ug RNA with random hexamers. Across 54 Vbeta and 13 Jbeta, TCR beta CDR3 was amplified with immunoSEQ multiplex PCR. TCRdb itself ran the immunoSEQ multiplex PCR reads through MiXCR, one entry per CDR3 protein. The repertoire holds 95,000 to 150,000 distinct CDR3 sequences, with around 96% as singletons. Germline CDR1 is LNHDA and CDR2 is SQIVND (reference sequence). The CDR3 loop spans 13 amino acids. Trimming cost V 5 bases and J 3 bases, with 8 bases left between them. Sequencing targeted TCR beta in blood CD8+ and CD4+ T cells. CD8+ and CD4+ T cells were negatively isolated; TEMRA cells were FACS-enriched.

The receptor's source is a human donor with Susac syndrome. The specimen was CD4+ T cells from PBMCs. The chain couples TRBV19 to TRBJ1-5; the D is unclear. For the CDR3, the DNA is TGTGCCAGTAGTCCGGCCTACAATCAGCCCCAGCATTTT. Protein product: CASSPAYNQPQHF. The variable domain in full, with the rest retrieved from reference TRBV19 and TRBJ1-5, is DGGITQSPKYLFRKEGQNVTLSCEQNLNHDAMYWYRQDPGQGLRLIYYSQIVNDFQKGDIAEGYSVSREKKESFPLTVTSAQKNPTAFYLCASSPAYNQPQHFGDGTRLSIL.